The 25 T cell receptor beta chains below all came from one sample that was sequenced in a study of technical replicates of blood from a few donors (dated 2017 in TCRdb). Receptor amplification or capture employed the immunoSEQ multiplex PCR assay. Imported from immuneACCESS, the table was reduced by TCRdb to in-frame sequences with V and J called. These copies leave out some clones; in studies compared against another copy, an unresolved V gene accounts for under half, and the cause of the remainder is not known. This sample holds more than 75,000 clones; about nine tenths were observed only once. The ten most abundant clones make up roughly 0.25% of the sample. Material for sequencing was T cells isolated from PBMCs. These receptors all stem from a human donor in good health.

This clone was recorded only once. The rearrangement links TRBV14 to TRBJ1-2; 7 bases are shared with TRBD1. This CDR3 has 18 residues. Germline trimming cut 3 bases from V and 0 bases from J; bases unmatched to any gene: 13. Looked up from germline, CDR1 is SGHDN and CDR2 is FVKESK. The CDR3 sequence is CASSQTGKSLDSNYGYTF. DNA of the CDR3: TGTGCCAGCAGCCAGACAGGGAAGAGCCTAGATTCTAACTATGGCTACACCTTC.

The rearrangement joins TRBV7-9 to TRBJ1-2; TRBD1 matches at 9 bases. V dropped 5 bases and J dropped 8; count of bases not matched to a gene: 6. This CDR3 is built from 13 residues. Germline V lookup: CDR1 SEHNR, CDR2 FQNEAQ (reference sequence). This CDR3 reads CASSPWTGEGYTF. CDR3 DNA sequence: TGTGCCAGCAGCCCCTGGACAGGGGAAGGCTACACCTTC.

The CDR3: CASSLIAGNPWPNEQFF. DNA for the CDR3: TGTGCCAGCAGTCTAATAGCGGGGAACCCTTGGCCCAATGAGCAGTTCTTC. The V and J genes are TRBV27 and TRBJ2-1; 8 bases agree with TRBD2. The CDR3 sequence is 17 residues long. V gave up 5 bases and J gave up 6 bases; unmatched junction bases: 15. Germline CDR1 reads MNHEY; CDR2 reads SMNVEV (reference sequence).

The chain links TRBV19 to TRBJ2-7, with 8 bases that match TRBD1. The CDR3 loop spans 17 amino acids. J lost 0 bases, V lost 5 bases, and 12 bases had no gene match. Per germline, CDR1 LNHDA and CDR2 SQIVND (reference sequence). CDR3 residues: CASSEIAGTGSSYEQYF. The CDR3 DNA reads TGTGCCAGTAGTGAGATCGCCGGGACAGGCAGCTCCTACGAGCAGTACTTC.

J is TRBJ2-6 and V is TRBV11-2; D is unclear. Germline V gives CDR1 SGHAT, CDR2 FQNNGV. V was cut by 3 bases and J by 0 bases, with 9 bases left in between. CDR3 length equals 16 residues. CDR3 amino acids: CASSLRGSSGANVLTF. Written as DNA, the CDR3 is TGTGCCAGCAGCTTGCGAGGCTCCTCTGGGGCCAACGTCCTGACTTTC.

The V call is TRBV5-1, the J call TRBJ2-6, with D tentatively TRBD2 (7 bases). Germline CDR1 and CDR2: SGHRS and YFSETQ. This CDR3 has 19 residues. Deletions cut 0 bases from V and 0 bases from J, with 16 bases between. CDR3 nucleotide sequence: TGCGCCAGCAGCTTGGGGGGGGGCGCCCTACTCTCTGGGGCCAACGTCCTGACTTTC. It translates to CASSLGGGALLSGANVLTF.

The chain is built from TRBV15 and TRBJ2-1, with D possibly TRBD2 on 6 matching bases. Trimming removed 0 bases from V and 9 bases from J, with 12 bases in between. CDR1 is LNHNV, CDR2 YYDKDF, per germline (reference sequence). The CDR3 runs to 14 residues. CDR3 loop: CATSRDQEEGEQFF. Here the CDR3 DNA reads TGTGCCACCAGCAGAGATCAGGAGGAGGGTGAGCAGTTCTTC.

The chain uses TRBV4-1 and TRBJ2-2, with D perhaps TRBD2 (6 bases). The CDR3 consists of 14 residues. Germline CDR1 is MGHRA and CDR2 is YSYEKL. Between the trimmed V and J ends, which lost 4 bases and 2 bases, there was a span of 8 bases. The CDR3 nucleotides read TGCGCCAGCAGCCTGGGGGGAAACACCGGGGAGCTGTTTTTT. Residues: CASSLGGNTGELFF.

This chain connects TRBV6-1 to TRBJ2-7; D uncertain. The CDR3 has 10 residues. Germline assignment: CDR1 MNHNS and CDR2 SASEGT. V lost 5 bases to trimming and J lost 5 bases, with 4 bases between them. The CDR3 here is CASSQNEQYF. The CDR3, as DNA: TGTGCCAGCAGTCAGAACGAGCAGTACTTC.

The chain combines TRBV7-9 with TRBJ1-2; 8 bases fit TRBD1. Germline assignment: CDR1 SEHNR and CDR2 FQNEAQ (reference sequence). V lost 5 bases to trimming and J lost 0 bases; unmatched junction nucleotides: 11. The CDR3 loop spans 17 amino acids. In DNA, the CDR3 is TGTGCCAGCAGCCTAGAGGACAGGGCCTATTCTAACTATGGCTACACCTTC. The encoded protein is CASSLEDRAYSNYGYTF.

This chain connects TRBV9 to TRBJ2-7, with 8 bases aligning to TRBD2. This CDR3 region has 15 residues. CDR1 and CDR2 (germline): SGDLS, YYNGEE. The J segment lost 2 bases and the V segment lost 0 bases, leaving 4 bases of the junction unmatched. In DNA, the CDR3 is TGTGCCAGCAGCGTAGGGACTAGCCCCGCCTACGAGCAGTACTTC. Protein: CASSVGTSPAYEQYF.

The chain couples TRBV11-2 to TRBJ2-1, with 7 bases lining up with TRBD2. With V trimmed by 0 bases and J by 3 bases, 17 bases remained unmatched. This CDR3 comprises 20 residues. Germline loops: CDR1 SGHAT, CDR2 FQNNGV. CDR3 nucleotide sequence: TGTGCCAGCAGCTTAGATCGGGCGGGAGCGGGACTTGGGGTCTACAATGAGCAGTTCTTC. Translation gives CASSLDRAGAGLGVYNEQFF.

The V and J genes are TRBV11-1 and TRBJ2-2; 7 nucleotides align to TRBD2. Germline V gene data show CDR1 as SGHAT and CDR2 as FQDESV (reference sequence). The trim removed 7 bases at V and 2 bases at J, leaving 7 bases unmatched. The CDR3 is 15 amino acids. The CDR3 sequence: CASTSSGLNTGELFF. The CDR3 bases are TGTGCCAGCACGTCTAGCGGTCTTAACACCGGGGAGCTGTTTTTT. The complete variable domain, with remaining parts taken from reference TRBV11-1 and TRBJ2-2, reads EAEVAQSPRYKITEKSQAVAFWCDPISGHATLYWYRQILGQGPELLVQFQDESVVDDSQLPKDRFSAERLKGVDSTLKIQPAELGDSAMYLCASTSSGLNTGELFFGEGSRLTVL.

As DNA, the CDR3 is TGTGCCAGCAGTTACTTGGGACAGCTTGTATCTGCACCCCTCCACTTT. Its protein product is CASSYLGQLVSAPLHF. The chain recombines TRBV6-5 with TRBJ1-6; 7 bases are shared with TRBD1. The CDR3 runs to 16 residues. CDR1 is MNHEY and CDR2 is SVGAGI in the germline V gene. V shed 1 base and J 11 bases; nucleotides not matched to a gene: 11.

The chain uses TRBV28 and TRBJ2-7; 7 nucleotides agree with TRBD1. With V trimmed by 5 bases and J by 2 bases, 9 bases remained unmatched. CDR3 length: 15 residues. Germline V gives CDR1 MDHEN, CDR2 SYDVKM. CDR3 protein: CASSPLGQEAYEQYF. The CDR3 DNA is TGTGCCAGCAGTCCGCTCGGACAGGAAGCCTACGAGCAGTACTTC.

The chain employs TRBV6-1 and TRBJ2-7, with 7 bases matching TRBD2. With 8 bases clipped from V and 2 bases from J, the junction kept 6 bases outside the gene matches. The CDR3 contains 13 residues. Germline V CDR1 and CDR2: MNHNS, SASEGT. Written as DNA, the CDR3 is TGTGCCAGCTCGGCTAGCGGCACCTACGAGCAGTACTTC. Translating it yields CASSASGTYEQYF.

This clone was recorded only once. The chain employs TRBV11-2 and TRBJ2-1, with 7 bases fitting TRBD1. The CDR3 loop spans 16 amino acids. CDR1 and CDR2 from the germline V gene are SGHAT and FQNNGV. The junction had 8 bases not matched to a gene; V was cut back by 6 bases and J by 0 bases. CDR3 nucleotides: TGTGCCAGCAGGAGGACAGGCTCCACCTCCTACAATGAGCAGTTCTTC. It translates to CASRRTGSTSYNEQFF.

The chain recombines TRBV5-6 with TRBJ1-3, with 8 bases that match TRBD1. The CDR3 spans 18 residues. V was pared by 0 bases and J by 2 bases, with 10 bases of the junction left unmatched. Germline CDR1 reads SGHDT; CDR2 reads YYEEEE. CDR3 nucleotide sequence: TGTGCCAGCAGCTTGGTTTGGACAGGGCAATCGACTGGAAACACCATATATTTT. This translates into CASSLVWTGQSTGNTIYF.

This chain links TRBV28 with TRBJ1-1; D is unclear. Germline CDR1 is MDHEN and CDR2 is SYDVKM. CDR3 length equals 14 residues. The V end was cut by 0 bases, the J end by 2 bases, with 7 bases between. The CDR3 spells CASSLWAGNTEAFF. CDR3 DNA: TGTGCCAGCAGTTTATGGGCGGGAAACACTGAAGCTTTCTTT.

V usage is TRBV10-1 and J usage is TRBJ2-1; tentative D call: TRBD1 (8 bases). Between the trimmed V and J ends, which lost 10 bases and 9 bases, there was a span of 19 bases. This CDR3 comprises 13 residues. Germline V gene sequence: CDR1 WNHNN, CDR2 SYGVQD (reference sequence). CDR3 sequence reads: CATSTGEGSEQFF. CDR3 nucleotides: TGCGCCACTTCGACAGGGGAGGGGAGTGAGCAGTTCTTC.

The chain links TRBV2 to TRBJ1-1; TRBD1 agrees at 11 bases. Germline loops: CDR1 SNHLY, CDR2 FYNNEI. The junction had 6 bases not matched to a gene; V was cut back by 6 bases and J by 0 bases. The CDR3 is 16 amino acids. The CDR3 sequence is CASREDRGLMNTEAFF. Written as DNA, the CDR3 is TGTGCCAGCAGAGAGGACAGGGGGCTGATGAACACTGAAGCTTTCTTT.

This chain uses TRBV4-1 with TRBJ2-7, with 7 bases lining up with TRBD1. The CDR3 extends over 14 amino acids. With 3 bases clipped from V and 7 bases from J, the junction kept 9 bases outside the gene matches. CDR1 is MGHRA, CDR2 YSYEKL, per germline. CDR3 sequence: CASSHVQGEREQYF. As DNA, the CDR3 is TGCGCCAGCAGCCATGTTCAGGGGGAGAGGGAGCAGTACTTC.

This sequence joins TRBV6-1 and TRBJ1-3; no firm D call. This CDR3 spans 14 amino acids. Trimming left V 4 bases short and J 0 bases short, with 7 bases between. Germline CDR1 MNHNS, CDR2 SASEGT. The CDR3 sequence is CASSARDSGNTIYF. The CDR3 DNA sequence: TGTGCCAGCAGTGCGAGGGACTCTGGAAACACCATATATTTT.

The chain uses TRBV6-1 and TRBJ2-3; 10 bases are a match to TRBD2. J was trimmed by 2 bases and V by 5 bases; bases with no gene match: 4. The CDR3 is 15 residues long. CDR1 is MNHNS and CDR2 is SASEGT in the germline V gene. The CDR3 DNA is TGTGCCAGCAGTTGGACTAGCGGTGACACAGATACGCAGTATTTT. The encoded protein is CASSWTSGDTDTQYF.

CDR3 sequence (DNA): TGCGCCAGCAGCAGGGGAGCGGGGAATGAGCAGTTCTTC. Protein product: CASSRGAGNEQFF. The chain carries TRBV10-1 and TRBJ2-1; TRBD2 is a possible D gene (7 bases). CDR1 is WNHNN, CDR2 SYGVQD, per germline (reference sequence). This CDR3 contains 13 residues. The V gene lost 6 bases and the J gene lost 7 bases, with 13 bases spanning the gap.